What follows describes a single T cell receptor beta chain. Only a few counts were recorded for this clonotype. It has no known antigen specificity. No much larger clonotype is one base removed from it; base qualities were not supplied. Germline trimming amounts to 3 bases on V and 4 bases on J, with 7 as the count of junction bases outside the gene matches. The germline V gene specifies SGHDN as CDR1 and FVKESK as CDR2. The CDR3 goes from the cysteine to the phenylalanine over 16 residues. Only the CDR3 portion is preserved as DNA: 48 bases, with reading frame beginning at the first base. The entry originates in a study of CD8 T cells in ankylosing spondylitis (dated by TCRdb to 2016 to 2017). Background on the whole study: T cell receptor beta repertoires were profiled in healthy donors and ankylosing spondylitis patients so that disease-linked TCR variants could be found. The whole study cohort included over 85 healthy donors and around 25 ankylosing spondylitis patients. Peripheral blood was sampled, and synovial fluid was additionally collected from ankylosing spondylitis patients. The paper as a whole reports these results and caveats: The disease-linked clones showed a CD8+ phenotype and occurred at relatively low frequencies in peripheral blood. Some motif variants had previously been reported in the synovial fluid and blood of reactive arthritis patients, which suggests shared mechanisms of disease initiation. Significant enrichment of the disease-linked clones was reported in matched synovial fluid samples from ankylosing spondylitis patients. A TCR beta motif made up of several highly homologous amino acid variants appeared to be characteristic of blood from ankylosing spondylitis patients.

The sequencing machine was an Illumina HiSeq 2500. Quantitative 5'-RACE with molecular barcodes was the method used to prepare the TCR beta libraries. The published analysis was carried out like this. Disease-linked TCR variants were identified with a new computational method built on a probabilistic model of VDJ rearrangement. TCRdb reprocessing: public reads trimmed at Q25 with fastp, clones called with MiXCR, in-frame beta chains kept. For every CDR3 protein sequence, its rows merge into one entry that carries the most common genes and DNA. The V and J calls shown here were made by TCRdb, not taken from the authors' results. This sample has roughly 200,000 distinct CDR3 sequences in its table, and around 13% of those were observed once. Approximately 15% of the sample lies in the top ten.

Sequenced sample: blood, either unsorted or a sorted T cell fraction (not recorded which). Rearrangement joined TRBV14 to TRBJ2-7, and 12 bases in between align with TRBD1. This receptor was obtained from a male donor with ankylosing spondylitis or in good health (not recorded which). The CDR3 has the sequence CASSHRGTGGRYEQYF. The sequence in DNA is TGTGCCAGCAGCCATCGGGGGACAGGGGGCAGGTACGAGCAGTACTTC.